The 23 T cell receptor beta chains below were found in one sample sequenced in a study of T cell repertoires in cytomegalovirus infection. MiXCR, applied by TCRdb to the reads, yields one record per CDR3 protein. In the table there are approximately 140,000 distinct CDR3 sequences, about 6.1% of which are singletons. Sequenced: PBMCs. The receptors shown here come from a human donor in good health (CMV status not recorded). Some clones in this sample may be carry-over from other donors' samples.

The V and J genes are TRBV19 and TRBJ2-3; D may be TRBD2 (5 bases). Looked up from germline, CDR1 is LNHDA and CDR2 is SQIVND (reference sequence). The CDR3 loop spans 15 amino acids. Between the trimmed V and J ends, which lost 5 bases and 0 bases, there was a span of 12 bases. CDR3 sequence (DNA): TGTGCCAGTAGTGGGAGTAATCCTAGCACAGATACGCAGTATTTT. Translated: CASSGSNPSTDTQYF.

V is TRBV5-4 and J is TRBJ2-2; D gene unclear. Trimming removed 4 bases from V and 5 bases from J, with 9 bases in between. Per the germline V gene, CDR1 is SGHNT and CDR2 is YYREEE (reference sequence). The CDR3 sequence is 13 residues long. In DNA form, the CDR3 reads TGTGCCAGCAGCCAGACAACTACCGGGGAGCTGTTTTTT. Residues: CASSQTTTGELFF. Full variable domain (remainder filled in from reference TRBV5-4 and TRBJ2-2): ETGVTQSPTHLIKTRGQQVTLRCSSQSGHNTVSWYQQALGQGPQFIFQYYREEENGRGNFPPRFSGLQFPNYSSELNVNALELDDSALYLCASSQTTTGELFFGEGSRLTVL.

The CDR3 is CASSLTGSGNTIYF. The CDR3 DNA sequence: TGTGCCAGCAGCTTAACAGGCTCTGGAAACACCATATATTTT. The chain employs TRBV7-3 and TRBJ1-3; no reliable D call. Trimming removed 0 bases from V and 0 bases from J, with 3 bases in between. The CDR3 loop spans 14 amino acids. Germline V lookup: CDR1 SGHTA, CDR2 FQGTGA.

There are many counts of this clonotype. V gene TRBV7-2 combines with J gene TRBJ2-4, with 8 bases aligning to TRBD2. The V gene end was trimmed by 5 bases and the J gene end by 3 bases; junction bases not matched to a gene: 12. The CDR3 contains 17 residues. Looked up from germline, CDR1 is SGHTA and CDR2 is FQGNSA. The chain's CDR3 is CASSDPHIAGSKNIQYF. The CDR3 bases are TGTGCCAGCAGCGATCCCCATATAGCGGGGAGCAAAAACATTCAGTACTTC. The whole variable domain, remainder taken from reference TRBV7-2 and TRBJ2-4, is GAGVSQSPSNKVTEKGKDVELRCDPISGHTALYWYRQSLGQGLEFLIYFQGNSAPDKSGLPSDRFSAERTGGSVSTLTIQRTQQEDSAVYLCASSDPHIAGSKNIQYFGAGTRLSVL.

This clonotype was observed at least ten times. The chain links TRBV27 to TRBJ2-1, with 7 bases fitting TRBD1. J lost 2 bases, V lost 1 base, and 11 bases had no gene match. CDR1 and CDR2 (germline): MNHEY, SMNVEV (reference sequence). This CDR3 has 18 residues. As DNA, the CDR3 is TGTGCCAGCAGTTTATACCCGTTTGGACAGGCAACCTACAATGAGCAGTTCTTC. As protein: CASSLYPFGQATYNEQFF.

This clonotype turned up a few times. The V and J genes are TRBV5-5 and TRBJ1-5; 8 bases agree with TRBD1. This CDR3 comprises 14 residues. Germline assignment: CDR1 SGHKS and CDR2 YYEKEE (reference sequence). Trimming cost V 0 bases and J 9 bases; bases outside gene matches: 5. The CDR3 DNA reads as TGTGCCAGCAGCTTGGGACAGGGGATCCGGCCCCAGCATTTT. The encoded protein is CASSLGQGIRPQHF.

This clonotype came up many times. The chain links TRBV5-5 to TRBJ2-2; D remains unclear. The CDR3 spans 13 residues. V lost 3 bases to trimming and J lost 5 bases, with 8 bases between them. The V gene's germline CDR1 is SGHKS and CDR2 YYEKEE (reference sequence). CDR3 protein: CASSSVGTGELFF. CDR3 nucleotide sequence: TGTGCCAGCAGCTCCGTAGGGACCGGGGAGCTGTTTTTT.

This clonotype was seen ten or more times. The V call is TRBV11-3, the J call TRBJ2-5; 7 bases are a match to TRBD1. The CDR3 loop spans 15 amino acids. V gave up 4 bases and J gave up 0 bases; unmatched junction bases: 5. Germline-derived CDR1 and CDR2 are SGHNT and YENEEA. The CDR3 reads CASSSRQGYQETQYF. The DNA of the CDR3 is TGTGCCAGCAGCTCCCGACAGGGATACCAAGAGACCCAGTACTTC.

The table lists this clonotype with many counts. V usage is TRBV7-6 and J usage is TRBJ1-1, with D hard to call. Germline V gene sequence: CDR1 SGHVS, CDR2 FNYEAQ. Trimming stripped 5 bases from V and 1 base from J, with 11 bases between. The CDR3 extends over 14 amino acids. For the CDR3, the DNA is TGTGCCAGCAGCCCCGGCAATTGGAACACTGAAGCTTTCTTT. This translates into CASSPGNWNTEAFF.

A few counts support this clonotype. V is TRBV7-8 and J is TRBJ2-3, with 10 bases identical to TRBD2. Germline assignment: CDR1 SGHVS and CDR2 FQNEAQ. The CDR3 covers 14 residues. Trimming at V came to 2 bases and at J to 13 bases, leaving 9 bases not matched to a gene. Written as DNA, the CDR3 is TGTGCCAGCAGCTTACCCGGAACCGGGACTAGCGAGTATTTT. Translation gives CASSLPGTGTSEYF.

J is TRBJ2-6 and V is TRBV14; no firm D call. V was shortened by 5 bases and J by 0 bases, with 8 bases between the two germline ends. The germline V gene encodes CDR1 SGHDN and CDR2 FVKESK. The CDR3 has 15 amino acids. The CDR3 reads CASSLGFSGANVLTF. The CDR3 nucleotides read TGTGCCAGCAGCTTGGGTTTCTCTGGGGCCAACGTCCTGACTTTC.

This clonotype has ten or more counts. The chain links TRBV12-3 or TRBV12-4 to TRBJ1-5; TRBD1 aligns across 8 bases. The trim removed 5 bases at V and 1 base at J, leaving 7 bases unmatched. The CDR3 is made up of 16 amino acids. The CDR3 DNA reads TGTGCCAGCAGTAAATCGACAGGGGTGAGCAATCAGCCCCAGCATTTT. Translated: CASSKSTGVSNQPQHF.

This clonotype was observed many times. This sequence joins TRBV19 and TRBJ1-3, with D maybe TRBD1 (5 bases). CDR3 length: 15 residues. Germline CDR1 and CDR2: LNHDA and SQIVND (reference sequence). V shed 6 bases and J shed 0 bases, with 12 bases lying between them. The DNA of the CDR3 is TGTGCCAGTAGGGACGACAGCCTCTCTGGAAACACCATATATTTT. Translated, it gives CASRDDSLSGNTIYF.

Ten or more counts support this clonotype. The chain recombines TRBV6-6 with TRBJ2-2; D remains ambiguous. V lost 2 bases, J lost 12 bases, and 10 bases lay in between. Per the germline V gene, CDR1 is MNHNY and CDR2 is SVGAGI (reference sequence). The CDR3 loop spans 12 amino acids. The CDR3 spells CASSYPPNQLFF. In nucleotides, the CDR3 is TGTGCCAGCAGTTACCCCCCCAATCAGCTGTTTTTT.

This clonotype was seen many times. This chain connects TRBV19 to TRBJ1-5; TRBD1 might be the D (5 bases). V was clipped by 6 bases and J by 5 bases, with 20 bases between them. The CDR3 length is 16 residues. Per germline, CDR1 LNHDA and CDR2 SQIVND (reference sequence). As DNA, the CDR3 is TGTGCCAGTAGCCTACGAGCCGGGGCCGTATATCAGCCCCAGCATTTT. Translation: CASSLRAGAVYQPQHF.

The chain joins TRBV20-1 to TRBJ1-2, with D possibly being TRBD1 (5 bases). The V gene lost 6 bases and the J gene lost 5 bases, with 25 bases spanning the gap. From germline, CDR1 is DFQATT and CDR2 SNEGSKA (reference sequence). The CDR3 has 16 residues. The CDR3 DNA reads as TGCAGTGCCGCTCCCATGACAGAGCGACGATTTTATGGCTACACCTTC. Protein sequence: CSAAPMTERRFYGYTF.

This clonotype was counted ten times or more. This rearrangement joins TRBV7-8 to TRBJ2-5, with 13 bases aligning to TRBD2. The CDR3 is made up of 21 amino acids. J was trimmed by 1 base and V by 5 bases; bases with no gene match: 19. Germline V lookup: CDR1 SGHVS, CDR2 FQNEAQ. The CDR3 sequence: CASSRKGGGGTSGDRQETQYF. CDR3 nucleotide sequence: TGTGCCAGCAGCAGAAAAGGGGGAGGAGGGACTAGCGGGGACCGCCAAGAGACCCAGTACTTC. The full variable domain, in which reference TRBV7-8 and TRBJ2-5 provide the parts outside the CDR3, is GAGVSQSPRYKVAKRGQDVALRCDPISGHVSLFWYQQALGQGPEFLTYFQNEAQLDKSGLPSDRFFAERPEGSVSTLKIQRTQQEDSAVYLCASSRKGGGGTSGDRQETQYFGPGTRLLVL.

This clonotype was counted ten times or more. This rearrangement joins TRBV19 to TRBJ1-1; D is undetermined. The CDR3 spans 12 residues. The V gene lost 4 bases and the J gene lost 5 bases, with 8 bases spanning the gap. Germline V gene lookup returns CDR1 LNHDA and CDR2 SQIVND (reference sequence). The CDR3 nucleotides are TGTGCCAGTAGTAAATGGGAAACTGAAGCTTTCTTT. As protein: CASSKWETEAFF. Full variable domain (outside the CDR3, taken from reference TRBV19 and TRBJ1-1): DGGITQSPKYLFRKEGQNVTLSCEQNLNHDAMYWYRQDPGQGLRLIYYSQIVNDFQKGDIAEGYSVSREKKESFPLTVTSAQKNPTAFYLCASSKWETEAFFGQGTRLTVV.

This clonotype was recorded many times. The V call is TRBV7-2, the J call TRBJ1-5, with 9 bases that match TRBD1. The CDR3 length is 14 residues. V dropped 5 bases and J dropped 10; count of bases not matched to a gene: 9. Germline CDR1 reads SGHTA; CDR2 reads FQGNSA. CDR3 DNA: TGTGCCAGCAGCCCGGACAGGGGCCCCCGACCCCAGCATTTT. Its protein is CASSPDRGPRPQHF.

This clonotype appeared many times. This chain connects TRBV7-6 to TRBJ2-2; D is uncertain. V lost 3 bases, J lost 6 bases, and 14 bases lay in between. The CDR3 is 15 residues long. Looked up from germline, CDR1 is SGHVS and CDR2 is FNYEAQ. The CDR3 nucleotides are TGTGCCAGCAGCTTGACACCGGTTCGGGCCGGGGAGCTGTTTTTT. Amino acid sequence: CASSLTPVRAGELFF.

This clonotype has ten or more counts. CDR3 DNA sequence: TGTGCCAGCAGCAAGGGGAAACAGGGTTACGAAAAACTGTTTTTT. Its protein product is CASSKGKQGYEKLFF. V gene TRBV7-2 combines with J gene TRBJ1-4; maybe TRBD1 (6 bases). The CDR3 consists of 15 residues. In germline, CDR1 is SGHTA, CDR2 FQGNSA. V lost 5 bases and J lost 8, with 18 bases in between.

This clonotype was detected ten times or more. The genes are TRBV7-3 and TRBJ2-3, with D tentatively TRBD2 (5 bases). Germline-derived CDR1 and CDR2 are SGHTA and FQGTGA. The CDR3 extends over 13 amino acids. V was trimmed by 4 bases and J by 6 bases, leaving 11 bases between them. This CDR3 is CASSSGTGDTQYF. In DNA, the CDR3 is TGTGCCAGCAGCTCGGGAACCGGGGATACGCAGTATTTT.

This clonotype appeared many times. This rearrangement joins TRBV28 to TRBJ2-1, with 10 bases that match TRBD2. The V gene end was trimmed by 6 bases and the J gene end by 2 bases; junction bases not matched to a gene: 4. There are 15 residues in the CDR3. The germline gives CDR1 MDHEN, CDR2 SYDVKM. CDR3 residues: CASRASGGAYNEQFF. CDR3 DNA sequence: TGTGCCAGCAGAGCTAGCGGGGGAGCCTACAATGAGCAGTTCTTC.